This T cell receptor (beta chain) was recovered during a study of Graves' ophthalmopathy and Graves' hyperthyroidism. If patients had other autoimmune diseases, uncontrolled infections, pregnancy or lactation, they were excluded. PBMCs had their origin in fresh peripheral blood (roughly 10 ml). This clonotype was observed at least ten times. The antigen is undetermined. The authors amplified TCR beta CDR3 regions, and they did so from RNA transcripts for repertoire sequencing. Second-round multiplex PCR came after a first-round RT-PCR that employed HTBI primers. TCRdb reanalysed the multiplex PCR reads using MiXCR and keeps one entry per CDR3 protein. The profile covers under 250,000 distinct CDR3 sequences, with around 30% appearing a single time and 9.1% taken by the ten largest. Findings and caveats of the study: Sensitivity reached roughly 88% and specificity almost 83% for a 13-signature model separating ophthalmopathy from stable hyperthyroidism.

Per the germline V gene, CDR1 is DFQATT and CDR2 is SNEGSKA (reference sequence). The CDR3 covers 16 residues. The junction had 13 bases not matched to a gene; V was cut back by 5 bases and J by 2 bases. This TCR derives from a middle-aged man with Graves' ophthalmopathy. The sequencing sample was made of peripheral blood. This sequence joins TRBV20-1 and TRBJ2-7; the match to TRBD2 covers 9 bases. The CDR3 DNA reads TGCAGTGCTCTCCTATTAGCGGGAGTACGTCCCTACGAGCAGTACTTC. This translates into CSALLLAGVRPYEQYF.